These T cell receptor beta chains were read from a single sample in a study of T cells in localized non-small cell lung cancer. Only in-frame clones appear in the TCRdb table, and some are missing; sequencing was by immunoSEQ multiplex PCR. The table includes around 64,000 clones, 70% to 90% detected once. This specimen consisted of peripheral blood, obtained before any cancer treatment. These receptors originate from a man between 40 and 69 years old with stage I squamous cell lung carcinoma. Each CDR3 is given with its conserved first and last residue. The order of the fields is clone size, D gene, J gene, V gene, CDR3 protein, CDR3 DNA. A D gene is named only where the DNA matches it firmly. The listing skips clone size in some rows; elsewhere it reads once, few, many or a size class.

clone size: .; D gene: .; J gene: TRBJ2-3; V gene: TRBV7-9; CDR3 protein: CASSPPPGDTQYF; CDR3 DNA: TGTGCCAGCAGCCCCCCCCCGGGAGATACGCAGTATTTT
clone size: once; D gene: TRBD2; J gene: TRBJ2-3; V gene: TRBV7-2; CDR3 protein: CASSLRDYPTDTQYF; CDR3 DNA: TGTGCCAGCAGCTTAAGGGACTACCCCACAGATACGCAGTATTTT
clone size: .; D gene: .; J gene: TRBJ2-5; V gene: TRBV7-9; CDR3 protein: CASSPLLEVGTQYF; CDR3 DNA: TGTGCCAGCAGCCCCCTACTAGAGGTCGGGACCCAGTACTTC
clone size: .; D gene: .; J gene: TRBJ2-1; V gene: TRBV19; CDR3 protein: CASSIRASSYNEQFF; CDR3 DNA: TGTGCCAGTAGTATCCGGGCTAGCTCTTACAATGAGCAGTTCTTC
clone size: .; D gene: .; J gene: TRBJ2-1; V gene: TRBV7-2; CDR3 protein: CASSFGHEQFF; CDR3 DNA: TGTGCCAGCAGCTTCGGGCATGAGCAGTTCTTC
clone size: .; D gene: .; J gene: TRBJ2-1; V gene: TRBV5-6; CDR3 protein: CASSLGPRSYNEQFF; CDR3 DNA: TGTGCCAGCAGCTTGGGCCCCCGCTCCTACAATGAGCAGTTCTTC
clone size: .; D gene: TRBD2; J gene: TRBJ2-5; V gene: TRBV7-9; CDR3 protein: CASSPREWEGETQYF; CDR3 DNA: TGTGCCAGCAGCCCCCGGGAATGGGAGGGAGAGACCCAGTACTTC
clone size: .; D gene: TRBD2; J gene: TRBJ2-5; V gene: TRBV6-5; CDR3 protein: CASSLSGGETQYF; CDR3 DNA: TGTGCCAGCAGCCTCAGCGGGGGAGAGACCCAGTACTTC
clone size: .; D gene: .; J gene: TRBJ2-3; V gene: TRBV5-1; CDR3 protein: CASSPDYTDTQYF; CDR3 DNA: TGCGCCAGCAGCCCAGACTACACAGATACGCAGTATTTT
clone size: .; D gene: TRBD2; J gene: TRBJ2-1; V gene: TRBV9; CDR3 protein: CASSVIGTSSYNEQFF; CDR3 DNA: TGTGCCAGCAGCGTGATCGGGACTAGCTCCTACAATGAGCAGTTCTTC
clone size: .; D gene: TRBD2; J gene: TRBJ2-2; V gene: TRBV30; CDR3 protein: CAWSLGLATGELFF; CDR3 DNA: TGTGCCTGGAGTTTGGGACTAGCCACCGGGGAGCTGTTTTTT
clone size: .; D gene: .; J gene: TRBJ2-5; V gene: TRBV5-4; CDR3 protein: CASSPNAGTGQETQYF; CDR3 DNA: TGTGCCAGCAGCCCGAATGCCGGGACGGGGCAAGAGACCCAGTACTTC
clone size: .; D gene: TRBD2; J gene: TRBJ2-3; V gene: TRBV7-2; CDR3 protein: CASSSGLAGDFSTDTQYF; CDR3 DNA: TGTGCCAGCAGCTCTGGACTAGCGGGCGATTTTAGCACAGATACGCAGTATTTT
clone size: .; D gene: .; J gene: TRBJ1-5; V gene: TRBV7-2; CDR3 protein: CASSPNSNQPQHF; CDR3 DNA: TGTGCCAGCAGCCCCAATAGCAATCAGCCCCAGCATTTT
clone size: .; D gene: TRBD1; J gene: TRBJ1-2; V gene: TRBV9; CDR3 protein: CASSVGVAGGNYGYTF; CDR3 DNA: TGTGCCAGCAGCGTAGGGGTGGCAGGGGGCAACTATGGCTACACCTTC
clone size: .; D gene: .; J gene: TRBJ2-2; V gene: TRBV27; CDR3 protein: CASSLSGGAGNTGELFF; CDR3 DNA: TGTGCCAGCAGTTTATCGGGGGGCGCGGGGAACACCGGGGAGCTGTTTTTT
clone size: .; D gene: TRBD2; J gene: TRBJ2-3; V gene: TRBV7-2; CDR3 protein: CASSFASGGQRDTQYF; CDR3 DNA: TGTGCCAGCAGCTTTGCGTCGGGGGGGCAGAGAGATACGCAGTATTTT
clone size: .; D gene: TRBD1; J gene: TRBJ1-1; V gene: TRBV29-1; CDR3 protein: CSVSLGQEAFF; CDR3 DNA: TGCAGCGTTTCCCTGGGACAGGAAGCTTTCTTT